In this sample, the clone carrying this T cell receptor beta chain turned up a few times. Adults between about 18 and 95 years of age took part from 24 US areas. Donors in Cohort 3 counted as recovered after two negative PCRs, clearance, or symptom resolution. Profiled with immunoSEQ multiplex PCR; TCRdb holds only in-frame clones, not every one. The sample lists more than 300,000 clones, approximately 90% occurring once. This specimen comes from a study of blood T cell repertoires in COVID-19. Study overall: Researchers got acute and convalescent COVID-19 samples from the United States, Italy and Spain. PBMCs, B-cell-depleted T cells, or T cells were the source of the cDNA or gDNA that made up the material.

The sequencing input was PBMCs or T cells enriched from blood (not recorded which). The receptor comes from a woman aged 18-29 years who had recovered from COVID-19.

CDR3 DNA sequence: TGTGCCAGCAGCTCCGGAGGGGCGGGGAACACTGAAGCTTTCTTT. It encodes CASSSGGAGNTEAFF. The chain recombines TRBV5-4 with TRBJ1-1, with a tentative D call TRBD1 (5 bases). Trimming stripped 3 bases from V and 1 base from J, with 13 bases between. Looked up from germline, CDR1 is SGHNT and CDR2 is YYREEE (reference sequence). This CDR3 is 15 amino acids long.